A single sample gave rise to the 27 T cell receptor beta chains below, sequenced in a study of blood T cells in healthy people across ages. Primed by a sample-barcoded 5' primer and a J-beta primer mix, a second PCR proceeded for 7 to 11 cycles. In TCRdb, the 5' RACE reads were re-called with MiXCR into one record per CDR3 protein. This table holds some 1.7 million distinct CDR3 sequences, roughly 30% found once. Sequencing was performed on blood. The receptors were sampled from a woman in her thirties in good health.

Concerning this clonotype itself: This CDR3 fails to terminate in the conserved phenylalanine or tryptophan, so it likely reflects a read error. The V and J genes are TRBV5-1 and TRBJ1-4; 9 bases are shared with TRBD1. After removal of 2 bases from V and 8 bases from J, the junction contained 13 bases not matched to a gene. The CDR3 extends over 17 amino acids. Germline V gene data show CDR1 as SGHRS and CDR2 as YFSETQ. CDR3: CASSFTGGGGRGEKLFC. The CDR3 nucleotides are TGCGCCAGCAGCTTCACAGGGGGCGGCGGCCGGGGAGAAAAACTGTTTTGT.

Notes on this clonotype: One end of the junction is discordant with germline, which a read error may explain. This chain links TRBV2 with TRBJ2-5; TRBD1 matches at 7 bases. Germline-derived CDR1 and CDR2 are SNHLY and FYNNEI. The CDR3 loop spans 14 amino acids. The CDR3 coding sequence is TGTGCCAGCAGTAAGACAGGGCACCAAGAGACCCCGTACTTC. This codes for CASSKTGHQETPYF.

This clonotype appeared a single time. The chain has TRBV6-1 and TRBJ2-5; 7 nucleotides agree with TRBD2. This CDR3 has 20 residues. Germline V gene data show CDR1 as MNHNS and CDR2 as SASEGT. V shed 6 bases and J 11 bases; nucleotides not matched to a gene: 33. The CDR3 DNA is TGTGCCAGCAGAGGCCGGGGTTCCCGGACTGGCGGGAGTGGGCTCAGGGAGCAGTACTTC. Residues: CASRGRGSRTGGSGLREQYF.

This clonotype was seen more than once but under ten times. CDR3 residues: CASSSDGLSYEQYF. CDR3 in DNA: TGCGCCAGCAGCTCGGACGGCCTCTCCTACGAGCAGTACTTC. This chain connects TRBV5-1 to TRBJ2-7, with D unresolved. The CDR3 loop spans 14 amino acids. Looked up from germline, CDR1 is SGHRS and CDR2 is YFSETQ. Deletions cut 3 bases from V and 0 bases from J, with 10 bases between.

The genes are TRBV7-2 and TRBJ2-1; 8 bases agree with TRBD2. Unmatched junction bases numbered 7, after V lost 1 base and J lost 5 bases. The CDR3 has 16 residues. CDR1 is SGHTA, CDR2 FQGNSA, per germline. In nucleotides, the CDR3 is TGTGCCAGCAGCTTAGTTCAACAGCGGGGGAACAATGAGCAGTTCTTC. Its translation: CASSLVQQRGNNEQFF. The full variable domain, in which reference TRBV7-2 and TRBJ2-1 provide the parts outside the CDR3, is GAGVSQSPSNKVTEKGKDVELRCDPISGHTALYWYRQSLGQGLEFLIYFQGNSAPDKSGLPSDRFSAERTGGSVSTLTIQRTQQEDSAVYLCASSLVQQRGNNEQFFGPGTRLTVL.

Many counts were recorded for this clonotype. V and J are TRBV7-3 and TRBJ1-1; 7 nucleotides align to TRBD1. Germline V lookup: CDR1 SGHTA, CDR2 FQGTGA. The CDR3 sequence is 13 residues long. The J segment lost 1 base and the V segment lost 6 bases, leaving 2 bases of the junction unmatched. CDR3 in DNA: TGTGCCAGCAGACGGACAGGGAACACTGAAGCTTTCTTT. As protein: CASRRTGNTEAFF.

In this sample, this clonotype turned up a few times. The chain combines TRBV12-3 or TRBV12-4 with TRBJ1-2; D gene ambiguous. The V gene lost 5 bases and the J gene lost 8 bases, with 18 bases spanning the gap. This CDR3 comprises 14 residues. CDR3 nucleotides: TGTGCCAGCAGTCCCCGGAGGAGTCCCGGGGGCTACACCTTC. Translated: CASSPRRSPGGYTF.

The chain has TRBV9 and TRBJ2-1, with TRBD2 matching 9 bases. From germline, CDR1 is SGDLS and CDR2 YYNGEE. Losses at the gene ends were 3 bases for V and 10 bases for J; bases not matched to a gene: 11. This CDR3 is 15 amino acids long. The CDR3 reads CASSGGGLASCEQFF. As DNA, the CDR3 is TGTGCCAGCAGCGGGGGGGGACTAGCAAGCTGCGAGCAGTTCTTC. Full variable domain (outside the CDR3, taken from reference TRBV9 and TRBJ2-1): DSGVTQTPKHLITATGQRVTLRCSPRSGDLSVYWYQQSLDQGLQFLIQYYNGEERAKGNILERFSAQQFPDLHSELNLSSLELGDSALYFCASSGGGLASCEQFFGPGTRLTVL.

CDR3 sequence (DNA): TGTGCCAGCACCTACCGGGACCGACGTTCACCCCTCCACTTT. This encodes CASTYRDRRSPLHF. The J gene is TRBJ1-6, the V gene TRBV28, with D tentatively TRBD1 (5 bases). V lost 7 bases and J 9 bases, leaving 16 bases between the germline ends. CDR1 is MDHEN and CDR2 is SYDVKM in the germline V gene. The CDR3 covers 14 residues.

This clonotype was recorded many times. The genes are TRBV28 and TRBJ2-4; 7 positions match TRBD2. The CDR3 length is 14 residues. V gave up 5 bases and J gave up 3 bases; unmatched junction bases: 4. Germline CDR1 and CDR2: MDHEN and SYDVKM. CDR3 region: CASSPGGGKNIQYF. CDR3 bases: TGTGCCAGCAGTCCTGGGGGGGGCAAAAACATTCAGTACTTC.

V is TRBV7-9 and J is TRBJ2-7; no clear D. The CDR3 totals 14 residues. V was cut by 5 bases and J by 3 bases, with 14 bases left in between. CDR1 is SEHNR and CDR2 is FQNEAQ in the germline V gene (reference sequence). In DNA form, the CDR3 reads TGTGCCAGCAGCGTGGGGTTGTTTGACTACGAGCAGTACTTC. This sequence encodes CASSVGLFDYEQYF.

This clonotype was counted a few times. V and J are TRBV7-9 and TRBJ2-5; tentatively, D is TRBD2 (6 bases). The CDR3 runs to 14 residues. V was clipped by 5 bases and J by 3 bases, with 13 bases between them. Germline CDR1 reads SEHNR; CDR2 reads FQNEAQ (reference sequence). CDR3 protein: CASSPGTAKETQYF. CDR3 DNA: TGTGCCAGCAGCCCCGGGACTGCGAAAGAGACCCAGTACTTC.

This clonotype has more than one count but fewer than ten. The chain recombines TRBV20-1 with TRBJ1-5; D is unresolved. This CDR3 has 16 residues. V shed 7 bases and J shed 0 bases, with 19 bases lying between them. The germline V gene has CDR1 DFQATT and CDR2 SNEGSKA (reference sequence). CDR3 bases: TGCAGTGTTAAAAGCGGATATAGCTATAGCAATCAGCCCCAGCATTTT. It encodes CSVKSGYSYSNQPQHF.

On this clonotype: A much larger clone sits a single nucleotide away, making a read error possible. The V call is TRBV5-1, the J call TRBJ2-5; the D is unclear. The germline V gene has CDR1 SGHRS and CDR2 YFSETQ. The CDR3 has 13 amino acids. The CDR3 DNA reads as TGCGCCAGCAGCTTAATAGACCAAGAGACCCGGTACTTC. As protein: CASSLIDQETRYF. Filled out from reference TRBV5-1 and TRBJ2-5, the complete variable domain reads KAGVTQTPRYLIKTRGQQVTLSCSPISGHRSVSWYQQTPGQGLQFLFEYFSETQRNKGNFPGRFSGRQFSNSRSEMNVSTLELGDSALYLCASSLIDQETRYFGPGTRLLVL.

The chain employs TRBV29-1 and TRBJ1-5, with D possibly matching TRBD1 (5 bases). V was cut by 6 bases and J by 5 bases, with 14 bases left in between. The germline V gene encodes CDR1 SQVTM and CDR2 ANQGSEA. The CDR3 consists of 13 residues. CDR3 protein: CSVSHGTHQPQHF. CDR3 coding DNA: TGCAGCGTGTCGCACGGGACCCATCAGCCCCAGCATTTT. Drawing the rest from reference TRBV29-1 and TRBJ1-5, the complete variable domain is SAVISQKPSRDICQRGTSLTIQCQVDSQVTMMFWYRQQPGQSLTLIATANQGSEATYESGFVIDKFPISRPNLTFSTLTVSNMSPEDSSIYLCSVSHGTHQPQHFGDGTRLSIL.

This clonotype was observed a few times. The chain has TRBV20-1 and TRBJ2-5, with D hard to call. The J call may be mistaken, given a closer DNA end match to TRBJ2-7. This CDR3 region has 11 residues. Germline-derived CDR1 and CDR2 are DFQATT and SNEGSKA (reference sequence). The CDR3 spells CSFRAPDEQYF. The CDR3 region has the DNA TGCAGCTTTCGCGCCCCCGACGAGCAGTACTTC.

Comment on this clonotype: Given a much more abundant clone one base away, this may be a read error. The V call is TRBV5-1, the J call TRBJ2-7, with unresolved D. V lost 3 bases and J 0 bases, leaving 10 bases between the germline ends. CDR1 and CDR2 (germline): SGHRS, YFSETQ. The CDR3 runs 14 residues. The CDR3 DNA follows: TGCGCCAGCAGCTGGGGTAGTTACTCCTACGAGCAGTACTTC. As protein: CASSWGSYSYEQYF.

This clonotype appeared many times. This chain connects TRBV6-5 to TRBJ2-3; 7 bases map to TRBD2. CDR3 length: 13 residues. CDR1 and CDR2 (germline): MNHEY, SVGAGI. J was trimmed by 1 base and V by 7 bases; bases with no gene match: 2. CDR3 sequence (DNA): TGTGCCAGCAACCGGGGGGGCACAGATACGCAGTATTTT. It translates to CASNRGGTDTQYF.

In this sample, this clonotype turned up many times. This rearrangement joins TRBV29-1 to TRBJ1-2; 10 nucleotides agree with TRBD1. There are 12 residues in the CDR3. Germline CDR1 reads SQVTM; CDR2 reads ANQGSEA. The junction had 8 bases not matched to a gene; V was cut back by 7 bases and J by 9 bases. CDR3 protein: CSAPGQGNSYTF. In DNA form, the CDR3 reads TGCAGCGCCCCGGGACAGGGGAATAGCTACACCTTC.

Ten or more counts support this clonotype. CDR3 in amino acids: CASSPRRTGGRGGANVLTF. CDR3 nucleotide sequence: TGTGCCAGCAGCCCCCGGCGGACAGGGGGGAGAGGTGGGGCCAACGTCCTGACTTTC. J is TRBJ2-6 and V is TRBV7-3; 10 bases are a match to TRBD1. The CDR3 sequence is 19 residues long. Germline-derived CDR1 and CDR2 are SGHTA and FQGTGA. V trimming: 5 bases; J trimming: 3 bases; junction bases outside the gene matches: 13. The variable domain in full, with the rest retrieved from reference TRBV7-3 and TRBJ2-6, is GAGVSQTPSNKVTEKGKYVELRCDPISGHTALYWYRQSLGQGPEFLIYFQGTGAADDSGLPNDRFFAVRPEGSVSTLKIQRTERGDSAVYLCASSPRRTGGRGGANVLTFGAGSRLTVL.

This clonotype was recorded at least ten times. CDR3 protein: CSASIPGLPEKGYTF. CDR3 nucleotides: TGCAGTGCTAGTATACCGGGCCTCCCAGAGAAAGGCTACACCTTC. The rearrangement uses TRBV20-1 and TRBJ1-2; the D is unclear. The V and J ends lost 3 bases and 8 bases respectively, with 22 bases between them. Germline-derived CDR1 and CDR2 are DFQATT and SNEGSKA (reference sequence). This CDR3 is 15 amino acids long.

The rearrangement links TRBV6-2 or TRBV6-3 to TRBJ1-2; D not certain. The CDR3 runs 14 residues. Germline assignment: CDR1 MNHEY and CDR2 SVGEGT. V dropped 5 bases and J dropped 4 bases, with 14 bases sitting between them. The CDR3 coding sequence is TGTGCCAGCAGTCGGCAGCAGAGAGGCTATGGCTACACCTTC. It yields the protein CASSRQQRGYGYTF.

V usage is TRBV7-6 and J usage is TRBJ2-3, with D perhaps matching TRBD1 or TRBD2 (5 bases each). CDR1 and CDR2 from the germline V gene are SGHVS and FNYEAQ. The CDR3 is 14 residues long. The V end was cut by 5 bases, the J end by 2 bases, with 11 bases between. Written as DNA, the CDR3 is TGTGCCAGCAGCCCCGAGGGGAACACAGATACGCAGTATTTT. As protein: CASSPEGNTDTQYF.

In this sample, this clonotype turned up once. One end of the junction is discordant with germline, which a read error may explain. This chain connects TRBV7-2 to TRBJ1-1, with D uncertain. There are 14 residues in the CDR3. Germline V gives CDR1 SGHTA, CDR2 FQGNSA. Written as DNA, the CDR3 is TGTGCCAACAGCTTAGAGGTGGGGAACACTGAAGCTTTCTTT. It translates to CANSLEVGNTEAFF.

The count of this clonotype is one. A read error may explain this, as a much larger clone is one base away. The chain has TRBV5-5 and TRBJ2-7; 8 nucleotides line up with TRBD2. From germline, CDR1 is SGHKS and CDR2 YYEKEE (reference sequence). The CDR3 totals 15 residues. V dropped 4 bases and J dropped 2; count of bases not matched to a gene: 8. CDR3: CASSALAEGTYEQYF. The CDR3 region has the DNA TGTGCCAGCAGCGCACTAGCGGAGGGTACCTACGAGCAGTACTTC. Full variable domain (rest looked up from reference TRBV5-5 and TRBJ2-7): DAGVTQSPTHLIKTRGQQVTLRCSPISGHKSVSWYQQVLGQGPQFIFQYYEKEERGRGNFPDRFSARQFPNYSSELNVNALLLGDSALYLCASSALAEGTYEQYFGPGTRLTVT.

As regards this clonotype: It may be a read error: a sequence one base away is much more abundant. This chain connects TRBV4-3 to TRBJ2-5, with 7 bases lining up with TRBD2. The length of the CDR3 is 18 residues. The ends lost 0 bases at V and 11 bases at J; junction bases unmatched: 21. The germline CDR1 and CDR2 sequences are LGHNA and YSLEER. CDR3 sequence: CASSQDTGEGRVGNEQYF. DNA of the CDR3: TGCGCCAGCAGCCAAGATACGGGGGAGGGCCGAGTGGGCAATGAGCAGTACTTC.

V usage is TRBV4-3 and J usage is TRBJ2-1; possible D gene TRBD2, 6 bases. The CDR3 is made up of 17 amino acids. The ends were cut back, 0 bases at V and 7 bases at J, with 19 bases in the middle. Germline V gene data show CDR1 as LGHNA and CDR2 as YSLEER. CDR3 coding DNA: TGCGCCAGCAGCCAAGAGACCCTCAGCTGGGGGGAGAATGAGCAGTTCTTC. The encoded protein is CASSQETLSWGENEQFF.